The 27 T cell receptor beta chains listed next were all sequenced from one sample in a study of identical twins (dated by TCRdb to the mid-2010s). The library was obtained by 5' RACE. The sequencer listed for this sample is Illumina HiSeq 2000. Clones were called with MiXCR by TCRdb after fastp trimmed the public reads at Q25, and only in-frame beta chains were retained. Merged by CDR3 protein, the rows form single entries marked with the most common genes and DNA. This sample holds about 530,000 distinct CDR3 sequences; approximately 16% were observed only once. The biggest ten clones account for roughly 0.44% of the sample. These same data were also listed under a study on yellow fever vaccine responses in identical twins.

Input material: CD4+ T cells sorted from blood. The receptor set was obtained from a woman between 18 and 29 years old in good health.

The rearrangement joins TRBV11-2 to TRBJ1-1; D remains ambiguous. V gave up 3 bases and J gave up 0 bases, with 5 bases separating them. The CDR3 has 13 residues. The germline V gene encodes CDR1 SGHAT and CDR2 FQNNGV. For the CDR3, the DNA is TGTGCCAGCAGCTTCTTACTGAACACTGAAGCTTTCTTT. Translation gives CASSFLLNTEAFF.

This clonotype was found a few times. The rearrangement joins TRBV4-2 to TRBJ2-3; 8 positions match TRBD1. Germline loops: CDR1 LGHNA, CDR2 YNFKEQ. With 1 base clipped from V and 2 bases from J, the junction kept 14 bases outside the gene matches. This CDR3 region has 19 residues. DNA of the CDR3: TGTGCCAGCAGCCAAGTGTTGGTAACTGCAGGGGGCACCACAGATACGCAGTATTTT. It encodes CASSQVLVTAGGTTDTQYF.

This clonotype turned up a few times. The J gene is TRBJ2-1, the V gene TRBV3-1; no definite D call. Trimming removed 8 bases at V and 2 bases at J, with 10 bases between. The CDR3 spans 13 residues. Germline V CDR1 and CDR2: LGHDT, YNNKEL (reference sequence). Here the CDR3 DNA reads TGTGCCAGCGCGCGGCCCCCCTACAATGAGCAGTTCTTC. Its translation: CASARPPYNEQFF.

Written as DNA, the CDR3 is TGCGCCAGCAGCTTGGGGGCAGGGCTAACCCAAGAGACCCAGTACTTC. Residues: CASSLGAGLTQETQYF. The rearrangement uses TRBV5-1 and TRBJ2-5, with D possibly TRBD1 on 5 matching bases. In germline, CDR1 is SGHRS, CDR2 YFSETQ. The CDR3 sequence is 16 residues long. The V end was cut by 0 bases, the J end by 1 base, with 13 bases between.

The V and J genes are TRBV15 and TRBJ2-6, with TRBD1 identical over 9 bases. CDR1 is LNHNV and CDR2 is YYDKDF in the germline V gene (reference sequence). V dropped 3 bases and J dropped 2; count of bases not matched to a gene: 11. This CDR3 has 19 residues. The CDR3 DNA is TGTGCCACCAGCAGGAATCCGGGACAGGGAACGACTGGGGCCAACGTCCTGACTTTC. Protein product: CATSRNPGQGTTGANVLTF.

This clonotype was observed a few times. V gene TRBV4-2 combines with J gene TRBJ2-5, with 8 bases identical to TRBD1. In germline, CDR1 is LGHNA, CDR2 YNFKEQ. This CDR3 contains 15 residues. Trimming took 3 bases from V and 5 from J; bases not matched to a gene: 8. DNA for the CDR3: TGTGCCAGCAGCCAGGGGACAGGAGAATGGGAGACCCAGTACTTC. Amino acids: CASSQGTGEWETQYF.

This clonotype has only a few counts. The DNA for the CDR3 is TGTGCCACCAGTGACCCAGGGAGGAGAACCGGGGAGCTGTTTTTT. It is translated as CATSDPGRRTGELFF. This chain links TRBV24-1 with TRBJ2-2, with D maybe TRBD2 (6 bases). V gave up 4 bases and J gave up 5 bases, with 13 bases separating them. Germline V gene sequence: CDR1 KGHDR, CDR2 SFDVKD. The CDR3 totals 15 residues.

This clonotype was observed a handful of times. V gene TRBV9 combines with J gene TRBJ1-1; D is possibly TRBD1 (6 bases). The germline V and J ends were trimmed by 2 bases and 4 bases, with 12 bases remaining between them. From germline, CDR1 is SGDLS and CDR2 YYNGEE. The CDR3 runs 14 residues. CDR3: CASSVGTGTTEAFF. Here the CDR3 DNA reads TGTGCCAGCAGCGTGGGAACAGGGACCACTGAAGCTTTCTTT.

In its sample, this clonotype was seen a few times. V is TRBV20-1 and J is TRBJ2-7; 8 nucleotides align to TRBD2. The CDR3 is made up of 14 amino acids. Trimming cost V 4 bases and J 2 bases; bases outside gene matches: 7. CDR1 is DFQATT, CDR2 SNEGSKA, per germline (reference sequence). The CDR3 nucleotides read TGCAGTGCTACACGGAGCGGGAGCGCCTACGAGCAGTACTTC. This gives the protein CSATRSGSAYEQYF.

This clonotype was observed a few times. The chain links TRBV6-1 to TRBJ2-3; 10 nucleotides agree with TRBD2. Germline V CDR1 and CDR2: MNHNS, SASEGT. This CDR3 spans 15 amino acids. V was pared by 6 bases and J by 2 bases, with 5 bases of the junction left unmatched. CDR3 region: CASSSSGGYTDTQYF. CDR3 DNA: TGTGCCAGCAGCTCTAGCGGGGGATACACAGATACGCAGTATTTT.

This clonotype was observed many times. This sequence joins TRBV12-3 or TRBV12-4 and TRBJ1-1; D remains ambiguous. Trimming removed 3 bases from V and 0 bases from J, with 8 bases in between. This CDR3 is 14 amino acids long. DNA for the CDR3: TGTGCCAGCAGTTTGAAGGGTATGAACACTGAAGCTTTCTTT. It specifies CASSLKGMNTEAFF.

The rearrangement uses TRBV3-1 and TRBJ2-7; 9 bases agree with TRBD2. Germline CDR1 is LGHDT and CDR2 is YNNKEL (reference sequence). V shed 4 bases, J shed 0 bases, and the junction held 7 bases outside the gene matches. CDR3 length: 16 amino acids. CDR3 in amino acids: CASSPIETSGSYEQYF. The CDR3 DNA is TGTGCCAGCAGCCCTATCGAGACTAGCGGCTCCTACGAGCAGTACTTC.

The rearrangement joins TRBV29-1 to TRBJ2-1; TRBD2 agrees at 8 bases. V lost 5 bases to trimming and J lost 4 bases; unmatched junction nucleotides: 19. The CDR3 is made up of 18 amino acids. Germline CDR1 reads SQVTM; CDR2 reads ANQGSEA. The CDR3 region is CSVPSIAGPDRTYNEQFF. The CDR3 nucleotides are TGCAGCGTTCCGTCAATAGCGGGGCCGGATCGAACTTACAATGAGCAGTTCTTC.

The rearrangement joins TRBV28 to TRBJ1-1; the match to TRBD1 covers 8 bases. CDR1 MDHEN and CDR2 SYDVKM come from the germline V gene. Losses at the gene ends were 6 bases for V and 4 bases for J; bases not matched to a gene: 13. The CDR3 is 16 residues long. As DNA, the CDR3 is TGTGCCAGCAGGACCCCTCTGACAGGGGCCGTCACTGAAGCTTTCTTT. This encodes CASRTPLTGAVTEAFF. Looking up the rest from reference TRBV28 and TRBJ1-1 gives the full variable domain: DVKVTQSSRYLVKRTGEKVFLECVQDMDHENMFWYRQDPGLGLRLIYFSYDVKMKEKGDIPEGYSVSREKKERFSLILESASTNQTSMYLCASRTPLTGAVTEAFFGQGTRLTVV.

This clonotype was recorded a few times. The chain links TRBV6-1 to TRBJ1-1, with a tentative D call TRBD1 (6 bases). V lost 10 bases, J lost 4 bases, and 16 bases lay in between. This CDR3 contains 13 residues. Germline V gene data show CDR1 as MNHNS and CDR2 as SASEGT. CDR3 amino acids: CATQMGAGTEAFF. The DNA for the CDR3 is TGTGCCACCCAGATGGGGGCAGGCACTGAAGCTTTCTTT.

This clonotype was counted only a few times. This chain uses TRBV5-8 with TRBJ2-7; maybe TRBD1 (7 bases). The V end lost 0 bases, the J end lost 5 bases, and 15 bases lay between the germline ends. Germline assignment: CDR1 SGHTS and CDR2 YDEGEE. The CDR3 contains 15 residues. CDR3 amino acids: CASSLVLRGVHEQYF. CDR3 in DNA: TGTGCCAGCAGCTTGGTCCTCAGGGGGGTGCACGAGCAGTACTTC.

This clonotype was detected only a few times. V is TRBV4-2 and J is TRBJ2-1, with 8 bases identical to TRBD1. The CDR3 totals 19 residues. V lost 3 bases and J lost 0; bases outside the gene matches: 13. From germline, CDR1 is LGHNA and CDR2 YNFKEQ. The CDR3 is CASSQEPTGAGFSYNEQFF. DNA of the CDR3: TGTGCCAGCAGCCAGGAACCGACAGGGGCAGGATTCTCCTACAATGAGCAGTTCTTC.

The chain recombines TRBV7-6 with TRBJ2-1, with unresolved D. The germline V gene has CDR1 SGHVS and CDR2 FNYEAQ. V lost 5 bases and J lost 9, with 11 bases in between. The CDR3 covers 12 residues. The CDR3 bases are TGTGCCAGCAGCCCGTACATTGGTGAGCAGTTCTTC. Translated: CASSPYIGEQFF.

This clonotype was detected a few times. The V and J genes are TRBV10-3 and TRBJ2-3; D uncertain. CDR1 and CDR2 from the germline V gene are ENHRY and SYGVKD. This CDR3 has 12 amino acids. Deletions cut 7 bases from V and 4 bases from J, with 9 bases between. As DNA, the CDR3 is TGTGCCATCAAAAAAGACGCAGATACGCAGTATTTT. Amino acid sequence: CAIKKDADTQYF.

The chain uses TRBV7-2 and TRBJ2-1; 10 bases are shared with TRBD2. CDR1 is SGHTA, CDR2 FQGNSA, per germline. Losses at the gene ends were 3 bases for V and 8 bases for J; bases not matched to a gene: 10. The CDR3 contains 16 residues. CDR3 bases: TGTGCCAGCAGCTTCCGGGCACTAGCGGGACACTATGAGCAGTTCTTC. Translated, it gives CASSFRALAGHYEQFF.

The table lists this clonotype with many counts. The CDR3 DNA reads TGTGCCAGCAGTTTAGGCCAGAAGGCCGGGGAGCTGTTTTTT. It translates to CASSLGQKAGELFF. V usage is TRBV12-3 or TRBV12-4 and J usage is TRBJ2-2; D is uncertain. V was cut by 1 base and J by 6 bases, with 9 bases left in between. CDR3 size: 14 residues.

Only a few counts were recorded for this clonotype. The J gene is TRBJ2-5, the V gene TRBV20-1; TRBD1 matches 7 bases. The V and J ends lost 3 bases and 2 bases, in that order; junction bases with no gene match: 15. This CDR3 contains 17 residues. Germline V CDR1 and CDR2: DFQATT, SNEGSKA (reference sequence). CDR3 in DNA: TGCAGTGCTAGTGGGCCACCGGGACAGAACCTGCAAGAGACCCAGTACTTC. Encoded protein: CSASGPPGQNLQETQYF.

This clonotype was seen a few times. The chain is built from TRBV10-3 and TRBJ2-7; tentative D call: TRBD1 (6 bases). V lost 4 bases, J lost 2 bases, and 9 bases lay in between. Germline assignment: CDR1 ENHRY and CDR2 SYGVKD. This CDR3 region has 13 residues. CDR3 residues: CAISGTDTYEQYV. CDR3 sequence (DNA): TGTGCCATCAGTGGGACAGACACCTACGAGCAGTACGTC.

This clonotype was seen more than once but under ten times. The chain is built from TRBV18 and TRBJ2-3, with 12 bases matching TRBD2. V was clipped by 5 bases and J by 2 bases; unmatched bases: 5. This CDR3 is built from 16 residues. CDR1 is KGHSH, CDR2 LQKENI, per germline. The CDR3 bases are TGTGCCAGCTCAACAGGACTAGCGGGGCACACAGATACGCAGTATTTT. It codes for CASSTGLAGHTDTQYF.

This clonotype showed up just a few times. The chain recombines TRBV6-1 with TRBJ2-1, with TRBD2 matching over 7 bases. V trimming: 1 base; J trimming: 9 bases; junction bases outside the gene matches: 9. Germline V gives CDR1 MNHNS, CDR2 SASEGT. The length of the CDR3 is 15 residues. The chain's CDR3 is CASSEGLSPGGEQFF. As DNA, the CDR3 is TGTGCCAGCAGTGAAGGGCTAAGCCCGGGGGGTGAGCAGTTCTTC.

The chain is built from TRBV20-1 and TRBJ2-1, with 7 bases fitting TRBD2. The germline CDR1 and CDR2 sequences are DFQATT and SNEGSKA (reference sequence). This CDR3 comprises 14 residues. Trimming cost V 5 bases and J 4 bases; bases outside gene matches: 8. The CDR3 reads CSAHTGLEYNEQFF. The CDR3 DNA is TGCAGTGCTCATACTGGACTAGAATACAATGAGCAGTTCTTC.

Only a few counts were recorded for this clonotype. The J gene is TRBJ2-6, the V gene TRBV5-1; D is unclear. Per germline, CDR1 SGHRS and CDR2 YFSETQ. Trimming took off 2 bases at V and 5 bases at J, with 14 bases between the two ends. The CDR3 totals 16 residues. This CDR3 is CASSLDLVLRANVLTF. CDR3 DNA: TGCGCCAGCAGCTTAGATCTAGTCCTAAGGGCCAACGTCCTGACTTTC.